One and the same sample provided the 21 T cell receptor beta chains below, sequenced in a study of blood T cell repertoires in COVID-19. Sequencing used immunoSEQ multiplex PCR; TCRdb keeps in-frame clones, though not all of them. Among 490,000 or so clones listed, roughly 90% were seen once. The sample was PBMCs or T cells enriched from blood (not recorded which). The receptors stem from a woman aged 40 to 50 who had recovered from COVID-19.

The rearrangement uses TRBV5-1 and TRBJ1-1, with TRBD1 identical over 11 bases. The CDR3 contains 14 residues. The junction had 1 base not matched to a gene; V was cut back by 2 bases and J by 4 bases. From germline, CDR1 is SGHRS and CDR2 YFSETQ. CDR3 coding DNA: TGCGCCAGCAGCTTCGGGACAGGGGGCACTGAAGCTTTCTTT. Protein: CASSFGTGGTEAFF.

The chain is built from TRBV6-5 and TRBJ1-4; 8 nucleotides agree with TRBD1. Germline V gene data show CDR1 as MNHEY and CDR2 as SVGAGI. With 10 bases clipped from V and 7 bases from J, the junction kept 8 bases outside the gene matches. The CDR3 sequence is 13 residues long. CDR3 protein: CATKTGEGEKLFF. DNA for the CDR3: TGTGCCACCAAGACAGGGGAAGGTGAAAAACTGTTTTTT.

The sample holds one count of this clone. V and J are TRBV7-8 and TRBJ1-1, with D possibly TRBD1 on 6 matching bases. Trimming pared 5 bases from V and 0 bases from J, leaving 13 bases between. This CDR3 has 15 amino acids. Germline CDR1 SGHVS, CDR2 FQNEAQ. CDR3 amino acids: CASSARTVMNTEAFF. The CDR3 nucleotides read TGTGCCAGCAGCGCGAGGACAGTAATGAACACTGAAGCTTTCTTT.

The chain joins TRBV7-9 to TRBJ2-7, with TRBD2 identical over 11 bases. The CDR3 contains 16 residues. Germline assignment: CDR1 SEHNR and CDR2 FQNEAQ (reference sequence). The ends lost 2 bases at V and 1 base at J; junction bases unmatched: 4. DNA for the CDR3: TGTGCCAGCAGCTTACAGGCTAGCGGGAGGTCCTACGAGCAGTACTTC. This codes for CASSLQASGRSYEQYF.

The V call is TRBV25-1, the J call TRBJ1-1; D not resolved. V dropped 5 bases and J dropped 5 bases, with 18 bases sitting between them. The CDR3 spans 15 residues. Germline V gives CDR1 MGHDK, CDR2 SYGVNS. The CDR3 DNA follows: TGTGCCAGCAGTCGGCCGCCGGGCTCGGGGACTGAAGCTTTCTTT. It yields the protein CASSRPPGSGTEAFF.

V and J are TRBV9 and TRBJ2-7; the D gene is possibly TRBD2 (5 bases). Per the germline V gene, CDR1 is SGDLS and CDR2 is YYNGEE. V was shortened by 4 bases and J by 5 bases, with 16 bases between the two germline ends. The CDR3 consists of 14 residues. The CDR3 loop is CASSLLLAGNEQYF. CDR3 nucleotide sequence: TGTGCCAGCAGCTTACTCCTTGCCGGGAACGAGCAGTACTTC. Complete variable domain (other parts from reference TRBV9 and TRBJ2-7): DSGVTQTPKHLITATGQRVTLRCSPRSGDLSVYWYQQSLDQGLQFLIQYYNGEERAKGNILERFSAQQFPDLHSELNLSSLELGDSALYFCASSLLLAGNEQYFGPGTRLTVT.

The chain combines TRBV27 with TRBJ2-5; the D gene is possibly TRBD1 (5 bases). Germline loops: CDR1 MNHEY, CDR2 SMNVEV (reference sequence). V lost 5 bases and J 3 bases, leaving 16 bases between the germline ends. The CDR3 runs 15 residues. In DNA form, the CDR3 reads TGTGCCAGCAGTCGACAGCATTACGGCAAAGAGACCCAGTACTTC. Residues: CASSRQHYGKETQYF.

V is TRBV5-1 and J is TRBJ1-3; TRBD1 agrees at 10 bases. The CDR3 loop spans 15 amino acids. The V segment lost 4 bases and the J segment 4 bases; nucleotides outside the gene matches: 5. Germline CDR1 SGHRS, CDR2 YFSETQ. The CDR3 DNA sequence: TGCGCCAGCAGCGGGACAGGGGATTCGGGAAACACCATATATTTT. Translated, it gives CASSGTGDSGNTIYF.

This clone appeared once. The rearrangement uses TRBV9 and TRBJ2-1; 8 nucleotides agree with TRBD1. J was trimmed by 6 bases and V by 2 bases; bases with no gene match: 7. Per germline, CDR1 SGDLS and CDR2 YYNGEE. CDR3 length equals 15 residues. The CDR3 bases are TGTGCCAGCAGCGTCAGAACAGGGGGAGGCAATGAGCAGTTCTTC. Amino acids: CASSVRTGGGNEQFF.

The rearrangement links TRBV18 to TRBJ1-2, with TRBD1 matching over 7 bases. Germline CDR1 and CDR2: KGHSH and LQKENI. Trimming removed 6 bases from V and 4 bases from J; junction bases left unmatched: 8. The CDR3 runs to 14 residues. The CDR3 nucleotides are TGTGCCAGCTCCGAGGGGGCCTCATTCTATGGCTACACCTTC. This encodes CASSEGASFYGYTF. The whole variable domain, remainder taken from reference TRBV18 and TRBJ1-2, is NAGVMQNPRHLVRRRGQEARLRCSPMKGHSHVYWYRQLPEEGLKFMVYLQKENIIDESGMPKERFSAEFPKEGPSILRIQQVVRGDSAAYFCASSEGASFYGYTFGSGTRLTVV.

The genes are TRBV5-1 and TRBJ2-1; D may be TRBD2 (6 bases). Germline V gene lookup returns CDR1 SGHRS and CDR2 YFSETQ. Trimming took 1 base from V and 0 from J, leaving 11 bases between them. The CDR3 consists of 16 residues. Here the CDR3 reads CASSLTSPSSYNEQFF. CDR3 nucleotide sequence: TGCGCCAGCAGCTTGACTAGCCCTAGCTCCTACAATGAGCAGTTCTTC.

The J gene is TRBJ2-1, the V gene TRBV2, with D maybe TRBD1 (5 bases). Germline loops: CDR1 SNHLY, CDR2 FYNNEI. This CDR3 has 16 residues. Trimming removed 4 bases at V and 6 bases at J, with 19 bases between. This CDR3 is CASSGPQGNQANEQFF. CDR3 DNA sequence: TGTGCCAGCAGTGGCCCGCAGGGTAATCAGGCCAATGAGCAGTTCTTC.

The rearrangement uses TRBV5-4 and TRBJ1-2; D is possibly TRBD1 (6 bases). The CDR3 loop spans 13 amino acids. Germline V gene sequence: CDR1 SGHNT, CDR2 YYREEE (reference sequence). Trimming shortened V by 5 bases and J by 4 bases, and 12 bases separated the two germline ends. CDR3 region: CASRPADSYGYTF. CDR3 sequence (DNA): TGTGCCAGCAGACCCGCGGACAGCTATGGCTACACCTTC.

V and J are TRBV5-1 and TRBJ2-3; D ambiguous. Germline CDR1 reads SGHRS; CDR2 reads YFSETQ. Deletions cut 4 bases from V and 4 bases from J, with 13 bases between. CDR3 size: 14 residues. CDR3 sequence (DNA): TGCGCCAGCAGCCCCCGAGGCGTCTCAGATACGCAGTATTTT. As protein: CASSPRGVSDTQYF.

This clone was detected only once. V and J are TRBV23-1 and TRBJ2-4, with 7 nucleotides matching TRBD1. TRBV23-1 is given ORF status, its function remaining uncertain. With 1 base clipped from V and 2 bases from J, the junction kept 8 bases outside the gene matches. The CDR3 covers 17 residues. The CDR3 DNA is TGCGCCAGCAGTCAATTGAACCACAGGGGATCCAAAAACATTCAGTACTTC. Protein sequence: CASSQLNHRGSKNIQYF.

The chain combines TRBV2 with TRBJ2-2; 10 bases match TRBD1. J was trimmed by 5 bases and V by 2 bases; bases with no gene match: 8. CDR1 and CDR2 from the germline V gene are SNHLY and FYNNEI. The CDR3 is made up of 17 amino acids. The CDR3 reads CASSESTGGALTGELFF. CDR3 in DNA: TGTGCCAGCAGTGAATCGACAGGGGGCGCATTAACCGGGGAGCTGTTTTTT.

This chain joins TRBV19 and TRBJ1-2, with TRBD1 matching over 9 bases. Looked up from germline, CDR1 is LNHDA and CDR2 is SQIVND (reference sequence). The trim removed 3 bases at V and 8 bases at J, leaving 4 bases unmatched. CDR3 length: 13 residues. DNA of the CDR3: TGTGCCAGTAGTATCGGACAGGGGTTAGGCTACACCTTC. This sequence encodes CASSIGQGLGYTF. Combining the CDR3 with reference TRBV19 and TRBJ1-2 gives the whole variable domain DGGITQSPKYLFRKEGQNVTLSCEQNLNHDAMYWYRQDPGQGLRLIYYSQIVNDFQKGDIAEGYSVSREKKESFPLTVTSAQKNPTAFYLCASSIGQGLGYTFGSGTRLTVV.

The rearrangement joins TRBV6-5 to TRBJ1-1; D perhaps matches TRBD1 (6 bases). V lost 0 bases and J lost 4, with 12 bases in between. Germline V gene lookup returns CDR1 MNHEY and CDR2 SVGAGI. The CDR3 length is 15 residues. The CDR3 DNA reads TGTGCCAGCAGTTACTCGGGGGCTACAGGCACTGAAGCTTTCTTT. Its protein product is CASSYSGATGTEAFF.

In nucleotides, the CDR3 is TGTGCCAGCAGTGAACCCGGGACAGGGAGCGAAAAACTGTTTTTT. Protein sequence: CASSEPGTGSEKLFF. The chain links TRBV25-1 to TRBJ1-4; 9 nucleotides line up with TRBD1. CDR3 size: 15 residues. Trimming at V came to 2 bases and at J to 8 bases, leaving 6 bases not matched to a gene. CDR1 and CDR2 (germline): MGHDK, SYGVNS. The whole variable domain, filled in from reference TRBV25-1 and TRBJ1-4, reads EADIYQTPRYLVIGTGKKITLECSQTMGHDKMYWYQQDPGMELHLIHYSYGVNSTEKGDLSSESTVSRIRTEHFPLTLESARPSHTSQYLCASSEPGTGSEKLFFGSGTQLSVL.

This CDR3 reads CAISLDNGNEQFF. The DNA of the CDR3 is TGTGCCATCAGTCTCGACAACGGCAATGAGCAGTTCTTC. This chain connects TRBV10-3 to TRBJ2-1; D is undetermined. Germline loops: CDR1 ENHRY, CDR2 SYGVKD. The CDR3 loop spans 13 amino acids. The V and J ends lost 5 bases and 6 bases respectively, with 11 bases between them.

The chain has TRBV11-2 and TRBJ2-7; unclear D gene. This CDR3 contains 13 residues. The V gene's germline CDR1 is SGHAT and CDR2 FQNNGV. Between the trimmed V and J ends, which lost 2 bases and 2 bases, there was a span of 7 bases. CDR3 in amino acids: CASSLTATYEQYF. The CDR3 DNA is TGTGCCAGCAGCTTAACAGCTACCTACGAGCAGTACTTC.